A single sample gave rise to the 31 T cell receptor beta chains below, sequenced in a study of OX40 agonist ivuxolimab in advanced cancers. Sequencing was performed with immunoSEQ multiplex PCR; in TCRdb, only in-frame clones are kept and a portion is missing. The repertoire holds about 79,000 clones, around 92% seen once, with approximately 0.5% in the top ten. This material consisted of CD4+ or CD8+ T cells sorted from blood, taken in a trial of the OX40 agonist ivuxolimab. These receptor sequences come from an adult with an advanced solid tumor such as melanoma, head and neck, liver or kidney cancer.

The chain carries TRBV11-1 and TRBJ2-7; the match to TRBD1 covers 7 bases. This CDR3 region has 17 residues. V lost 1 base to trimming and J lost 3 bases; unmatched junction nucleotides: 12. Germline CDR1 is SGHAT and CDR2 is FQDESV (reference sequence). The DNA for the CDR3 is TGTGCCAGCAGCTTAGGTCTTTCGAAGGCAGGGGGCTACGAGCAGTACTTC. Residues: CASSLGLSKAGGYEQYF.

This sequence joins TRBV5-1 and TRBJ1-1; D ambiguous. This CDR3 has 13 residues. Germline CDR1 reads SGHRS; CDR2 reads YFSETQ. The V end lost 4 bases, the J end lost 5 bases, and 12 bases lay between the germline ends. The CDR3 region is CASSPRGQTEAFF. The DNA of the CDR3 is TGCGCCAGCAGCCCCCGGGGTCAAACTGAAGCTTTCTTT.

This clone was recorded a few times. The V and J genes are TRBV28 and TRBJ1-1, with 7 nucleotides matching TRBD1. CDR1 and CDR2 from the germline V gene are MDHEN and SYDVKM. CDR3 length: 15 residues. With 2 bases clipped from V and 0 bases from J, the junction kept 3 bases outside the gene matches. DNA for the CDR3: TGTGCCAGCAGTTTAAGGGGACAGATGAACACTGAAGCTTTCTTT. Translated: CASSLRGQMNTEAFF.

The V and J genes are TRBV9 and TRBJ2-7, with 7 bases lining up with TRBD2. V was clipped by 4 bases and J by 1 base; unmatched bases: 5. Germline V gene sequence: CDR1 SGDLS, CDR2 YYNGEE. The CDR3 runs 14 residues. In DNA form, the CDR3 reads TGTGCCAGCAGCCCCCGGGGGGATTCCTACGAGCAGTACTTC. Its translation: CASSPRGDSYEQYF.

This clone was seen only once. CDR3 region: CASSLSRTRGRRTAEQFF. As DNA, the CDR3 is TGTGCCAGCAGTTTATCGCGAACGAGGGGCAGAAGGACAGCTGAGCAGTTCTTC. The rearrangement links TRBV27 to TRBJ2-1, with D possibly matching TRBD1 (6 bases). CDR1 is MNHEY and CDR2 is SMNVEV in the germline V gene (reference sequence). This CDR3 contains 18 residues. Trimming removed 0 bases from V and 9 bases from J, with 24 bases in between.

The J gene is TRBJ2-3, the V gene TRBV7-9; no definite D call. The V end lost 8 bases, the J end lost 1 base, and 19 bases lay between the germline ends. Germline CDR1 and CDR2: SEHNR and FQNEAQ (reference sequence). The CDR3 loop spans 16 amino acids. In nucleotides, the CDR3 is TGTGCCAGCTATGCCGGGTGGGCCGGAGGCACAGATACGCAGTATTTT. This encodes CASYAGWAGGTDTQYF. Combining the CDR3 with reference TRBV7-9 and TRBJ2-3 gives the whole variable domain DTGVSQNPRHKITKRGQNVTFRCDPISEHNRLYWYRQTLGQGPEFLTYFQNEAQLEKSRLLSDRFSAERPKGSFSTLEIQRTEQGDSAMYLCASYAGWAGGTDTQYFGPGTRLTVL.

The V and J genes are TRBV11-2 and TRBJ2-3; D possibly uses TRBD1 or TRBD2 (5 bases each). CDR1 is SGHAT, CDR2 FQNNGV, per germline. Trimming removed 1 base from V and 2 bases from J, with 13 bases in between. The CDR3 sequence is 16 residues long. The CDR3 loop reads CASSLVPGRVTDTQYF. The CDR3 DNA follows: TGTGCCAGCAGCTTAGTTCCGGGGCGCGTCACAGATACGCAGTATTTT. The full variable domain, rest sourced from reference TRBV11-2 and TRBJ2-3, is EAGVAQSPRYKIIEKRQSVAFWCNPISGHATLYWYQQILGQGPKLLIQFQNNGVVDDSQLPKDRFSAERLKGVDSTLKIQPAKLEDSAVYLCASSLVPGRVTDTQYFGPGTRLTVL.

The chain is built from TRBV28 and TRBJ1-2, with TRBD1 as a possible D gene (6 bases). V lost 4 bases and J 0 bases, leaving 9 bases between the germline ends. The CDR3 has 14 residues. Germline V gene sequence: CDR1 MDHEN, CDR2 SYDVKM. CDR3: CASSSDRANYGYTF. The CDR3 DNA is TGTGCCAGCAGTTCGGACAGAGCTAACTATGGCTACACCTTC.

The V and J genes are TRBV11-3 and TRBJ2-7, with TRBD2 matching 10 bases. CDR1 and CDR2 from the germline V gene are SGHNT and YENEEA. The CDR3 has 15 residues. V lost 1 base, J lost 6 bases, and 6 bases stayed unmatched. CDR3 sequence (DNA): TGTGCCAGCAGCTTAGTTCGGGGACTAGCGACCGAGCAGTACTTC. Encoded protein: CASSLVRGLATEQYF.

The J gene is TRBJ2-3, the V gene TRBV27, with 8 bases that match TRBD2. CDR1 is MNHEY, CDR2 SMNVEV, per germline (reference sequence). This CDR3 is 17 amino acids long. J lost 0 bases, V lost 6 bases, and 11 bases had no gene match. CDR3 protein: CASRGGYGRASTDTQYF. DNA of the CDR3: TGTGCCAGCAGAGGAGGCTACGGGAGGGCTAGCACAGATACGCAGTATTTT.

The chain couples TRBV30 to TRBJ2-7; possible D gene TRBD2, 5 bases. Germline lookup yields CDR1 GTSNPN and CDR2 SVGIG (reference sequence). The CDR3 spans 13 residues. V was clipped by 0 bases and J by 6 bases, with 12 bases between them. DNA for the CDR3: TGTGCCTGGAGTGTGGGTTATCGGGGCGAGCAGTACTTC. As protein: CAWSVGYRGEQYF.

The V gene is TRBV29-1, the J gene TRBJ1-3; unclear D gene. Trimming took off 6 bases at V and 1 base at J, with 13 bases between the two ends. CDR1 SQVTM and CDR2 ANQGSEA come from the germline V gene. This CDR3 has 14 amino acids. DNA of the CDR3: TGCAGCGTCATGTCACGCCAGTCTGGAAACACCATATATTTT. Translated, it gives CSVMSRQSGNTIYF.

This chain's CDR3 is CASSLQAGGAYEQYF. The CDR3 DNA is TGTGCCAGCAGCTTACAAGCGGGAGGAGCCTACGAGCAGTACTTC. The genes are TRBV7-2 and TRBJ2-7; 9 bases line up with TRBD2. The trim removed 2 bases at V and 2 bases at J, leaving 4 bases unmatched. The CDR3 covers 15 residues. Germline V gene sequence: CDR1 SGHTA, CDR2 FQGNSA.

This clone was detected only once. This chain links TRBV7-8 with TRBJ2-1; 8 bases match TRBD2. The CDR3 is 12 residues long. Looked up from germline, CDR1 is SGHVS and CDR2 is FQNEAQ. The ends lost 5 bases at V and 12 bases at J; junction bases unmatched: 6. The CDR3 region is CASSGGGFGQFF. The CDR3, as DNA: TGTGCCAGCAGCGGCGGGGGGTTTGGGCAGTTCTTC.

The chain uses TRBV4-3 and TRBJ2-2; tentatively, D is TRBD1 or TRBD2 (5 bases each). V was cut by 5 bases and J by 4 bases, with 20 bases left in between. This CDR3 has 17 amino acids. Germline CDR1 is LGHNA and CDR2 is YSLEER. The CDR3 here is CASSARTTLRGTGELFF. The CDR3 nucleotides read TGCGCCAGCAGCGCCCGAACGACCCTGAGGGGCACCGGGGAGCTGTTTTTT.

A few counts support this clone. The gene calls are TRBV6-6 and TRBJ2-5, with D possibly matching TRBD1 (5 bases). V lost 0 bases and J 3 bases, leaving 5 bases between the germline ends. This CDR3 spans 13 amino acids. Germline CDR1 and CDR2: MNHNY and SVGAGI (reference sequence). The CDR3 region is CASSYSREETQYF. The CDR3 region has the DNA TGTGCCAGCAGTTACTCCAGGGAAGAGACCCAGTACTTC.

This rearrangement joins TRBV19 to TRBJ2-3, with D perhaps TRBD1 (6 bases). V gave up 2 bases and J gave up 1 base, with 7 bases separating them. Germline CDR1 LNHDA, CDR2 SQIVND (reference sequence). This CDR3 comprises 14 residues. CDR3 protein: CASSINRGTDTQYF. CDR3 coding DNA: TGTGCCAGTAGTATAAACAGGGGCACAGATACGCAGTATTTT. Full variable domain (remainder filled in from reference TRBV19 and TRBJ2-3): DGGITQSPKYLFRKEGQNVTLSCEQNLNHDAMYWYRQDPGQGLRLIYYSQIVNDFQKGDIAEGYSVSREKKESFPLTVTSAQKNPTAFYLCASSINRGTDTQYFGPGTRLTVL.

The chain links TRBV25-1 to TRBJ1-3; no clear D. V shed 1 base and J shed 6 bases, with 4 bases lying between them. The CDR3 has 12 residues. The germline CDR1 and CDR2 sequences are MGHDK and SYGVNS. CDR3 sequence (DNA): TGTGCCAGCAGTGAATGGGAAAACACCATATATTTT. Translating it yields CASSEWENTIYF.

This clone has just one count. The chain uses TRBV6-6 and TRBJ1-1; 7 bases map to TRBD1. This CDR3 contains 16 residues. Germline V lookup: CDR1 MNHNY, CDR2 SVGAGI (reference sequence). The V gene end was trimmed by 4 bases and the J gene end by 2 bases; junction bases not matched to a gene: 10. The CDR3 coding sequence is TGTGCCAGCAGTTCCACTCCCAACAGGGGAAACACTGAAGCTTTCTTT. Translation gives CASSSTPNRGNTEAFF.

This chain connects TRBV5-6 to TRBJ2-3; no firm D call. The germline V gene has CDR1 SGHDT and CDR2 YYEEEE. The CDR3 sequence is 12 residues long. Trimming stripped 4 bases from V and 2 bases from J, with 5 bases between. The DNA of the CDR3 is TGTGCCAGCAGCCTCAACACAGATACGCAGTATTTT. Amino acid sequence: CASSLNTDTQYF.

The J gene is TRBJ2-2, the V gene TRBV9, with 8 positions matching TRBD1. Germline loops: CDR1 SGDLS, CDR2 YYNGEE. This CDR3 comprises 16 residues. Trimming cost V 0 bases and J 5 bases; bases outside gene matches: 6. CDR3 nucleotide sequence: TGTGCCAGCAGCGTAGCTGGCAGGGGGCGGACCGGGGAGCTGTTTTTT. This gives the protein CASSVAGRGRTGELFF.

The chain carries TRBV7-6 and TRBJ1-6; D uncertain. V gave up 1 base and J gave up 5 bases, with 9 bases separating them. CDR3 length: 15 amino acids. CDR1 SGHVS and CDR2 FNYEAQ come from the germline V gene. The CDR3 DNA reads as TGTGCCAGCAGCTTAGGGGCAGGACATAATTCACCCCTCCACTTT. It specifies CASSLGAGHNSPLHF.

This clone was observed once. The chain joins TRBV15 to TRBJ1-1; possibly TRBD1 for D (5 bases). V was trimmed by 2 bases and J by 1 base, leaving 11 bases between them. This CDR3 is 15 amino acids long. Germline V gene sequence: CDR1 LNHNV, CDR2 YYDKDF (reference sequence). The DNA for the CDR3 is TGTGCCACCAGCAGACCTCCGGGACCGAACACTGAAGCTTTCTTT. This sequence encodes CATSRPPGPNTEAFF.

The V call is TRBV4-3, the J call TRBJ2-3; 8 positions match TRBD2. After removal of 0 bases from V and 6 bases from J, the junction contained 8 bases not matched to a gene. From germline, CDR1 is LGHNA and CDR2 YSLEER. The CDR3 has 16 residues. The CDR3 region is CASSQDPGGGRDTQYF. CDR3 sequence (DNA): TGCGCCAGCAGCCAAGATCCGGGAGGGGGAAGGGATACGCAGTATTTT.

The chain links TRBV7-9 to TRBJ2-3; perhaps TRBD2 as D (6 bases). Trimming shortened V by 5 bases and J by 0 bases, and 15 bases separated the two germline ends. The CDR3 covers 16 residues. The germline CDR1 and CDR2 sequences are SEHNR and FQNEAQ (reference sequence). The CDR3 DNA is TGTGCCAGCAGCGAAGCAAGGGGACTTAGCACAGATACGCAGTATTTT. It encodes CASSEARGLSTDTQYF.

The gene calls are TRBV21-1 and TRBJ2-4; the D call TRBD2 from the table was never checked on the DNA. TRBV21-1 is a pseudogene locus. The CDR3 consists of 13 residues. CDR3 amino acids: CASPYAAKNIQYF. For the CDR3, the DNA is TGTGCCAGCCCCTACGCGGCCAAAAACATTCAGTACTTC.

This rearrangement joins TRBV6-6 to TRBJ1-1, with D unresolved. The length of the CDR3 is 14 residues. The V end was cut by 7 bases, the J end by 4 bases, with 16 bases between. Per germline, CDR1 MNHNY and CDR2 SVGAGI (reference sequence). The CDR3 DNA is TGTGCCAGCACTAGGACTTTGACGGCCACTGAAGCTTTCTTT. Its protein product is CASTRTLTATEAFF.

The J gene is TRBJ1-1, the V gene TRBV6-5, with D unresolved. The V gene lost 2 bases and the J gene lost 4 bases, with 11 bases spanning the gap. Germline CDR1 is MNHEY and CDR2 is SVGAGI. The CDR3 is 14 residues long. The CDR3 loop reads CASSYGTLGTEAFF. The DNA of the CDR3 is TGTGCCAGCAGTTACGGAACCTTGGGCACTGAAGCTTTCTTT.

This clone is a singleton in its sample. This chain links TRBV13 with TRBJ1-4, with 7 bases that match TRBD1. The CDR3 runs to 15 residues. CDR1 and CDR2 from the germline V gene are PRHDT and FYEKMQ (reference sequence). The ends lost 2 bases at V and 11 bases at J; junction bases unmatched: 11. CDR3 DNA: TGTGCCAGCAGCTTAAACAGGGGTACAATTGCGAAACTGTTTTTT. This encodes CASSLNRGTIAKLFF.

The chain joins TRBV27 to TRBJ2-7; 12 bases align to TRBD2. CDR3 length: 16 amino acids. CDR1 is MNHEY and CDR2 is SMNVEV in the germline V gene (reference sequence). V shed 3 bases, J shed 4 bases, and the junction held 7 bases outside the gene matches. CDR3 sequence reads: CASSFSSGRVRYEQYF. The DNA for the CDR3 is TGTGCCAGCAGTTTTTCTAGCGGGAGGGTTCGATACGAGCAGTACTTC.

CDR3 loop: CASSQELAGARLYNEQFF. DNA of the CDR3: TGTGCCAGCAGCCAGGAACTAGCGGGAGCCCGCCTATACAATGAGCAGTTCTTC. The gene calls are TRBV4-2 and TRBJ2-1; TRBD2 agrees at 11 bases. Germline V gene sequence: CDR1 LGHNA, CDR2 YNFKEQ. Trimming removed 3 bases from V and 4 bases from J; junction bases left unmatched: 11. The CDR3 spans 18 residues.